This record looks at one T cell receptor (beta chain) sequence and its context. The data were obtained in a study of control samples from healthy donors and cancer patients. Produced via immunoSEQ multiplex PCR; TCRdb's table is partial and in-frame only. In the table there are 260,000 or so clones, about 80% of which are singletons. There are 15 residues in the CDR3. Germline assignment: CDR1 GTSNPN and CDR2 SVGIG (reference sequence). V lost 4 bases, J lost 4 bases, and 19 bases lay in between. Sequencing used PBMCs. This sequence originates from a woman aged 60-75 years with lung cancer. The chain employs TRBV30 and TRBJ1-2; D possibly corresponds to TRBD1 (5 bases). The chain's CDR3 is CAWTITATGGYGYTF. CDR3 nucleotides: TGTGCCTGGACCATCACCGCCACAGGCGGCTATGGCTACACCTTC.